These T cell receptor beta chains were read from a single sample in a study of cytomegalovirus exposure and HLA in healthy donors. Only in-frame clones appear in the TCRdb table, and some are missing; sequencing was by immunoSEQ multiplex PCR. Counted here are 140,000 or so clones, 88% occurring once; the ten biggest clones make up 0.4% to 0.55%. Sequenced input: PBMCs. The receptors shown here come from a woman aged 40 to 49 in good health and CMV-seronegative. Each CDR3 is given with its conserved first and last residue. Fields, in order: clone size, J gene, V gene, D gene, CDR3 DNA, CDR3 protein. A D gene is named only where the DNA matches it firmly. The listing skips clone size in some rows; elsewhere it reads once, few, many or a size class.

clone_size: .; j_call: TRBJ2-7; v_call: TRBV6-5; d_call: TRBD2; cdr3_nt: TGTGCCAGCAGTTACGGTGCTAGCGGGGCCTACGAGCAGTACTTC; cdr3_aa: CASSYGASGAYEQYF
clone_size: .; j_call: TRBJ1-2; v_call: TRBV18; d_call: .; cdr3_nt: TGTGCCAGCTCACGCCTACAGGGAAGGCTTAACTATGGCTACACCTTC; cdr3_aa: CASSRLQGRLNYGYTF
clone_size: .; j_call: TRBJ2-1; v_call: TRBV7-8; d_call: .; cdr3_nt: TGTGCCAGCAGCTTATTACGGGTATGGAACAATGAGCAGTTCTTC; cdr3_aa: CASSLLRVWNNEQFF
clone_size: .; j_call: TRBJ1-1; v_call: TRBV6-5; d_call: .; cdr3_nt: TGTGCCAGCAGTTACTCGGGACACGGAAACACTGAAGCTTTCTTT; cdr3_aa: CASSYSGHGNTEAFF
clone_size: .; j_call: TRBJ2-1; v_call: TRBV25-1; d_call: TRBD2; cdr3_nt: TGTGCCAGCAGTGAGCCAGCGGGACGGGGGAGCAATGAGCAGTTCTTC; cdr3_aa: CASSEPAGRGSNEQFF
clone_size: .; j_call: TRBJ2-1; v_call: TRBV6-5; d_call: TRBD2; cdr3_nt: TGTGCCAGCAGTAGGTCTAGCGGGAGGTATGAGCAGTTCTTC; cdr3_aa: CASSRSSGRYEQFF
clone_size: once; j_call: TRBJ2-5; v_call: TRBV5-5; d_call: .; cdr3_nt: TGTGCCAGCAGCACGGACAGCCAAGAGACCCAGTACTTC; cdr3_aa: CASSTDSQETQYF
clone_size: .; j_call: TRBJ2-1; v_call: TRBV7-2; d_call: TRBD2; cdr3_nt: TGTGCCAGCAGCTTTAGCGGGACAAATGAGCAGTTCTTC; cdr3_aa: CASSFSGTNEQFF
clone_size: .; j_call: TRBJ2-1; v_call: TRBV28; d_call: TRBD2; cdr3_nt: TGTGCCAGCAGGCAGCTAGCGGAGACGTACAATGAGCAGTTCTTC; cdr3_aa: CASRQLAETYNEQFF
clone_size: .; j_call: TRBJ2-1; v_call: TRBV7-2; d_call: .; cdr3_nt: TGTGCCAGCAGCTTAGTTAGCCCTAGAGACAATGAGCAGTTCTTC; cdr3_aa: CASSLVSPRDNEQFF
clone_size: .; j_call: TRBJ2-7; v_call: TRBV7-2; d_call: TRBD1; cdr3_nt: TGTGCCAGCAGCTTAGCGCCCCGGGACAGGGGCTACGAGCAGTACTTC; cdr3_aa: CASSLAPRDRGYEQYF